What follows are 30 T cell receptor beta chains derived from one specimen sequenced in a study of quantifying T cell responses using KT2 cells. Background on the study: RNA was reverse transcribed with TCR alpha and beta constant-region primers.

A single-stranded UMI oligo with SP2 sequence was ligated to cDNA 3' ends. First-round PCR used 4 to 5 cycles and beta primers RC1.1 and RC1.2 covering TRBC1 and TRBC2. TCRdb itself ran the UMI-ligation and nested PCR reads through MiXCR, one entry per CDR3 protein. Counted here are tens of thousands of distinct CDR3 sequences, 7.3% occurring once; the ten biggest clones make up less than 20%. The specimen was PBMCs spiked with cells of the T cell clone KT2. The origin of the receptors is a human donor.

There are many counts of this clonotype. The chain employs TRBV6-5 and TRBJ1-6; 7 bases are a match to TRBD1. CDR1 is MNHEY, CDR2 SVGAGI, per germline. Unmatched junction bases numbered 4, after V lost 4 bases and J lost 4 bases. The CDR3 spans 15 residues. The CDR3 spells CASSLPGQYNSPLHF. The CDR3 nucleotides are TGTGCCAGCAGTTTACCGGGACAGTATAATTCACCCCTCCACTTT.

The CDR3 DNA reads TGTGCCAGCAGCGTAGGGGACCGGCCGGACTATGGCTACACCTTC. It specifies CASSVGDRPDYGYTF. This chain links TRBV9 with TRBJ1-2; D might be TRBD1 (5 bases). Germline CDR1 reads SGDLS; CDR2 reads YYNGEE. The CDR3 loop spans 15 amino acids. The V gene lost 0 bases and the J gene lost 3 bases, with 12 bases spanning the gap.

This rearrangement joins TRBV20-1 to TRBJ2-1, with 13 bases identical to TRBD2. This CDR3 spans 23 amino acids. Germline assignment: CDR1 DFQATT and CDR2 SNEGSKA (reference sequence). V lost 6 bases, J lost 5 bases, and 31 bases stayed unmatched. The CDR3 spells CSARPFRTLAGGPRDNGDNEQFF. CDR3 nucleotide sequence: TGCAGTGCCCGCCCCTTTAGGACACTAGCGGGGGGGCCGCGGGACAATGGGGACAATGAGCAGTTCTTC.

The J gene is TRBJ1-2, the V gene TRBV5-1, with 9 bases that match TRBD1. This CDR3 region has 18 residues. V shed 5 bases, J shed 4 bases, and the junction held 18 bases outside the gene matches. Germline CDR1 reads SGHRS; CDR2 reads YFSETQ. The CDR3 protein is CASSRNRGPPDSFYGYTF. CDR3 nucleotides: TGCGCCAGCAGTAGGAACAGGGGGCCTCCTGACTCTTTCTATGGCTACACCTTC.

This clonotype was observed many times. The chain links TRBV12-3 or TRBV12-4 to TRBJ1-2; D perhaps matches TRBD1 (5 bases). Trimming took 3 bases from V and 0 from J, leaving 11 bases between them. The CDR3 is 15 residues long. The CDR3 DNA reads as TGTGCCAGCAGTTTGGCAGGGAGGCCTAACTATGGCTACACCTTC. Translating it yields CASSLAGRPNYGYTF.

Comments on this clonotype: This may be a read error, as it is one base from a much larger clone. V is TRBV12-3 or TRBV12-4 and J is TRBJ1-6; D is perhaps TRBD1 (5 bases). The CDR3 loop spans 12 amino acids. CDR3 nucleotide sequence: TGTGCCAGCAGTTTAGGGGACGCGGCCCTCAACTTT. This sequence encodes CASSLGDAALNF.

This clonotype turned up a few times. The chain combines TRBV5-6 with TRBJ1-2; D is undetermined. The CDR3 extends over 13 amino acids. Germline V lookup: CDR1 SGHDT, CDR2 YYEEEE. The V and J ends lost 4 bases and 1 base respectively, with 8 bases between them. CDR3 residues: CASSDNHNYGYTF. Here the CDR3 DNA reads TGTGCCAGCAGCGACAACCATAACTATGGCTACACCTTC.

This clonotype was counted ten times or more. The chain combines TRBV5-4 with TRBJ2-7; D gene ambiguous. CDR1 is SGHNT and CDR2 is YYREEE in the germline V gene (reference sequence). This CDR3 contains 14 residues. V gave up 0 bases and J gave up 0 bases, with 7 bases separating them. This CDR3 reads CASSLALSSYEQYF. As DNA, the CDR3 is TGTGCCAGCAGCTTGGCCCTGAGCTCCTACGAGCAGTACTTC.

By share, this clonotype ranks as large. The chain combines TRBV5-1 with TRBJ2-3; tentative D call: TRBD1 (6 bases). The ends were cut back, 2 bases at V and 4 bases at J, with 23 bases in the middle. CDR1 is SGHRS, CDR2 YFSETQ, per germline. The CDR3 is 18 residues long. CDR3 residues: CASSFTDLGAHMADTQYF. DNA for the CDR3: TGCGCCAGCAGCTTTACCGATCTGGGGGCGCACATGGCAGATACGCAGTATTTT.

The chain joins TRBV20-1 to TRBJ2-1; maybe TRBD1 (6 bases). Germline V gives CDR1 DFQATT, CDR2 SNEGSKA (reference sequence). Trimming pared 6 bases from V and 4 bases from J, leaving 16 bases between. The CDR3 contains 14 residues. The CDR3 sequence: CSAKGQRGYNEQFF. CDR3 bases: TGCAGTGCCAAAGGACAGAGGGGTTACAATGAGCAGTTCTTC.

This clonotype was seen a handful of times. V usage is TRBV29-1 and J usage is TRBJ2-1; no reliable D call. This CDR3 spans 15 amino acids. The V and J ends lost 4 bases and 0 bases respectively, with 13 bases between them. Germline V gives CDR1 SQVTM, CDR2 ANQGSEA. DNA for the CDR3: TGCAGCGTTGGGAACGGGTGGAGCTCCTACAATGAGCAGTTCTTC. Translation: CSVGNGWSSYNEQFF.

This clonotype turned up a few times. The chain is built from TRBV9 and TRBJ2-3; D not certain. This CDR3 region has 15 residues. V was pared by 0 bases and J by 2 bases, with 10 bases between. The germline CDR1 and CDR2 sequences are SGDLS and YYNGEE. The CDR3 region has the DNA TGTGCCAGCAGCGTAGGGGCTACCTCCACAGATACGCAGTATTTT. Amino acid sequence: CASSVGATSTDTQYF.

The V and J genes are TRBV6-6 and TRBJ2-1; D gene ambiguous. The CDR3 is 12 amino acids. The germline CDR1 and CDR2 sequences are MNHNY and SVGAGI (reference sequence). Between the trimmed V and J ends, which lost 6 bases and 6 bases, there was a span of 9 bases. The CDR3 DNA follows: TGTGCCAGCAGCCCAGGCAGCAATGAGCAGTTCTTC. Translated, it gives CASSPGSNEQFF.

In its sample, this clonotype was seen a few times. V and J are TRBV20-1 and TRBJ2-4; 10 bases align to TRBD2. The CDR3 is 13 residues long. Germline CDR1 DFQATT, CDR2 SNEGSKA (reference sequence). J was trimmed by 8 bases and V by 4 bases; bases with no gene match: 5. CDR3 in DNA: TGCAGTGCTATAGTAGCGGGAGGCGACATTCAGTACTTC. Translating it yields CSAIVAGGDIQYF.

This clonotype was counted a few times. The chain carries TRBV14 and TRBJ2-7; D ambiguous. This CDR3 contains 11 residues. Trimming cost V 4 bases and J 4 bases, with 5 bases left between them. Germline-derived CDR1 and CDR2 are SGHDN and FVKESK. The CDR3 nucleotides are TGTGCCAGCAGCCGGAGATACGAGCAGTACTTC. This gives the protein CASSRRYEQYF. Supplemented by reference TRBV14 and TRBJ2-7, the full variable domain reads EAGVTQFPSHSVIEKGQTVTLRCDPISGHDNLYWYRRVMGKEIKFLLHFVKESKQDESGMPNNRFLAERTGGTYSTLKVQPAELEDSGVYFCASSRRYEQYFGPGTRLTVT.

This chain connects TRBV9 to TRBJ2-1; 11 nucleotides align to TRBD2. The CDR3 totals 18 residues. V gave up 3 bases and J gave up 8 bases; unmatched junction bases: 16. Per germline, CDR1 SGDLS and CDR2 YYNGEE. The CDR3 DNA sequence: TGTGCCAGCAGCGCGCCAAAACTACTAGCGGGAGTTGATGATGAGCAGTTCTTC. Amino acid sequence: CASSAPKLLAGVDDEQFF.

The CDR3, as DNA: TGTGCCAGCAGTTTTATTACAGGACCCCACAATGAGCAGTTCTTC. It codes for CASSFITGPHNEQFF. The chain uses TRBV12-3 or TRBV12-4 and TRBJ2-1, with a tentative D call TRBD1 (5 bases). The CDR3 consists of 15 residues. V was shortened by 3 bases and J by 5 bases, with 14 bases between the two germline ends.

This clonotype occurred a few times. J is TRBJ2-1 and V is TRBV5-1; the match to TRBD1 covers 7 bases. CDR3 length: 18 amino acids. Trimming at V came to 5 bases and at J to 1 base, leaving 15 bases not matched to a gene. Germline V gene lookup returns CDR1 SGHRS and CDR2 YFSETQ. In DNA, the CDR3 is TGCGCCAGCAGTGGGGGTAAGGGGGCCATTCGGTCCTACAATGAGCAGTTCTTC. It yields the protein CASSGGKGAIRSYNEQFF.

This clonotype was observed at least ten times. The rearrangement uses TRBV6-5 and TRBJ1-5, with D perhaps TRBD1 (5 bases). The V end lost 2 bases, the J end lost 1 base, and 12 bases lay between the germline ends. This CDR3 spans 16 amino acids. Germline assignment: CDR1 MNHEY and CDR2 SVGAGI. The DNA for the CDR3 is TGTGCCAGCAGTTACCCCCCCAGGGAGAGCAATCAGCCCCAGCATTTT. Protein: CASSYPPRESNQPQHF.

The chain joins TRBV29-1 to TRBJ2-7; 8 nucleotides agree with TRBD1. The CDR3 sequence is 12 residues long. The germline CDR1 and CDR2 sequences are SQVTM and ANQGSEA. V gave up 1 base and J gave up 4 bases; unmatched junction bases: 0. The CDR3: CSVEGTGYEQYF. In DNA, the CDR3 is TGCAGCGTTGAAGGGACAGGGTACGAGCAGTACTTC.

This clonotype was found many times. The gene calls are TRBV10-3 and TRBJ2-3; 12 bases are shared with TRBD1. This CDR3 region has 15 residues. Germline CDR1 and CDR2: ENHRY and SYGVKD. Unmatched junction bases numbered 4, after V lost 4 bases and J lost 5 bases. CDR3 amino acids: CAISAGQGARDTQYF. CDR3 bases: TGTGCCATCAGTGCGGGACAGGGGGCTAGAGATACGCAGTATTTT.

This clonotype was recorded at least ten times. The chain carries TRBV5-5 and TRBJ2-1; 9 nucleotides agree with TRBD1. V gave up 4 bases and J gave up 1 base; unmatched junction bases: 3. The CDR3 contains 15 residues. Per the germline V gene, CDR1 is SGHKS and CDR2 is YYEKEE (reference sequence). CDR3 DNA: TGTGCCAGCAGCGAAGGGACAGGGTCCTACAATGAGCAGTTCTTC. Its protein product is CASSEGTGSYNEQFF.

V and J are TRBV18 and TRBJ1-1; D is possibly TRBD1 (6 bases). This CDR3 spans 14 amino acids. The V gene lost 6 bases and the J gene lost 0 bases, with 11 bases spanning the gap. The germline V gene encodes CDR1 KGHSH and CDR2 LQKENI. The CDR3 DNA reads TGTGCCAGCTCCCCCGGGACACTGAACACTGAAGCTTTCTTT. This translates into CASSPGTLNTEAFF.

The sample holds many counts of this clonotype. The V gene is TRBV19, the J gene TRBJ1-2; TRBD1 aligns across 7 bases. The CDR3 is 14 amino acids. Trimming at V came to 8 bases and at J to 1 base, leaving 7 bases not matched to a gene. Germline V gene lookup returns CDR1 LNHDA and CDR2 SQIVND (reference sequence). The CDR3, as DNA: TGTGCCAGTCGGAGGGACAGCCTTAACTATGGCTACACCTTC. Translation gives CASRRDSLNYGYTF.

This clonotype was seen many times. The V and J genes are TRBV12-3 or TRBV12-4 and TRBJ1-6; unclear D gene. CDR3 length equals 12 residues. Trimming stripped 0 bases from V and 10 bases from J, with 4 bases between. The CDR3 DNA reads as TGTGCCAGCAGTTTAGCAGGATCACCCCTCCACTTT. It encodes CASSLAGSPLHF.

This clonotype was counted many times. V gene TRBV7-6 combines with J gene TRBJ2-1, with 10 bases aligning to TRBD1. Germline V CDR1 and CDR2: SGHVS, FNYEAQ. The CDR3 covers 16 residues. J gave up 9 bases and V 5 bases, and 13 bases lay outside the gene matches. CDR3 amino acids: CASSTYRDRGFGEQFF. The CDR3 DNA is TGTGCCAGCAGCACCTATCGGGACAGGGGATTCGGTGAGCAGTTCTTC.

The sample holds many counts of this clonotype. V is TRBV12-3 or TRBV12-4 and J is TRBJ2-3, with D perhaps assigned TRBD1 or TRBD2 (5 bases each). The CDR3 is 14 amino acids. V was shortened by 7 bases and J by 2 bases, with 13 bases between the two germline ends. CDR3 protein: CASTYGATTDTQYF. The CDR3 coding sequence is TGTGCCAGCACCTACGGGGCCACCACAGATACGCAGTATTTT.

Ten or more counts support this clonotype. The chain couples TRBV29-1 to TRBJ2-3; 8 bases are a match to TRBD2. V trimming: 2 bases; J trimming: 10 bases; junction bases outside the gene matches: 8. Germline loops: CDR1 SQVTM, CDR2 ANQGSEA. The CDR3 covers 13 residues. The CDR3 loop reads CSVEPGGQVAQYF. The CDR3 region has the DNA TGCAGCGTTGAACCGGGGGGGCAGGTTGCGCAGTATTTT.

This clonotype was detected many times. The CDR3 loop reads CASSLGLADSYNEQFF. The CDR3 nucleotides read TGTGCCAGCAGCTTGGGACTAGCGGACTCCTACAATGAGCAGTTCTTC. The chain has TRBV7-6 and TRBJ2-1; 11 nucleotides match TRBD2. V trimming: 3 bases; J trimming: 0 bases; junction bases outside the gene matches: 1. Germline lookup yields CDR1 SGHVS and CDR2 FNYEAQ. This CDR3 contains 16 residues.

This chain's CDR3 is CASRPGLFSNQPQHF. Here the CDR3 DNA reads TGTGCCAGCAGACCGGGACTCTTTAGCAATCAGCCCCAGCATTTT. This chain joins TRBV6-6 and TRBJ1-5; tentatively, D is TRBD1 (5 bases). CDR3 length equals 15 residues. Trimming left V 6 bases short and J 0 bases short, with 12 bases between. Germline V gene lookup returns CDR1 MNHNY and CDR2 SVGAGI (reference sequence).